This T cell receptor beta chain was profiled in a study of shared clonotypes between healthy human individuals. Study-level points and caveats: Estimated richness was generally greater in naive than memory subsets.

After removal of 4 bases from V and 1 base from J, the junction contained 7 bases not matched to a gene. The CDR3 covers 16 residues. Germline V lookup: CDR1 SEHNR, CDR2 FQNEAQ (reference sequence). Investigators spread the genomic DNA of each subset evenly over several immunoSEQ plates. Here immunoSEQ multiplex PCR was the method, and the copy in TCRdb shows in-frame clones only, minus some. Of 2.5 million or so clones in the sample, just over 90% were seen once. In the case of this clone: The antigen is undetermined.

The TCR was taken from a man younger than 35 in good health. The chain couples TRBV7-9 to TRBJ1-1; 9 positions match TRBD1. Material for sequencing was naive CD4+ T cells sorted from blood. Subset given: CD45RA+ positively selected. CDR3 sequence (DNA): TGTGCCAGCAGCTCGATTCGGACAGGGGCGAACACTGAAGCTTTCTTT. Amino acids: CASSSIRTGANTEAFF. Full variable domain (outside the CDR3, taken from reference TRBV7-9 and TRBJ1-1): DTGVSQNPRHKITKRGQNVTFRCDPISEHNRLYWYRQTLGQGPEFLTYFQNEAQLEKSRLLSDRFSAERPKGSFSTLEIQRTEQGDSAMYLCASSSIRTGANTEAFFGQGTRLTVV.